The entry below gives a single TCR beta chain sequence along with its context. This record comes from a study of T cell responses to AZD1222 COVID-19 vaccine. The data were produced by immunoSEQ multiplex PCR, yet TCRdb's version contains in-frame clones alone and is incomplete. The sample has 84,000 or so clones, less than 95% seen once. The CDR3 is 13 amino acids. Deletions cut 1 base from V and 2 bases from J, with 7 bases between. The germline CDR1 and CDR2 sequences are GTSNPN and SVGIG (reference sequence). The rearrangement uses TRBV30 and TRBJ2-3; the D call may be TRBD1 or TRBD2 (5 bases each). Here the sequenced sample was peripheral blood, taken 28 days after the second AZD1222 dose. The sequence was obtained from an adult who received the AZD1222 COVID-19 vaccine. This CDR3 reads CAWSGGFTDTQYF. CDR3 bases: TGTGCCTGGAGTGGGGGGTTCACAGATACGCAGTATTTT.